This T cell receptor beta chain originates from a study of T cells in tuberculosis. Clones were sequenced by immunoSEQ multiplex PCR, and TCRdb holds only the in-frame ones, with some missing. Here the sample spans roughly 30,000 clones, roughly 92% being singletons. Germline-derived CDR1 and CDR2 are MRHNA and SNTAGT. CDR3 length: 17 residues. V was trimmed by 6 bases and J by 3 bases, leaving 24 bases between them. This sequence joins TRBV6-4 and TRBJ2-7, with D perhaps matching TRBD1 (6 bases). Source material: PBMCs. The receptor was isolated from a donor aged 10-35 years with latent tuberculosis or without tuberculosis infection. The CDR3 DNA follows: TGTGCCAGCAGCGAACAATCCGGGACAAGTCCTTACTACGAGCAGTACTTC. This translates into CASSEQSGTSPYYEQYF.